This T cell receptor beta chain was identified during a study of tumor-infiltrating lymphocytes in primary liver carcinoma. Overall study context: Enrolled patients were male and female, aged 30 to 69 years.

TCR beta cDNA was reverse-transcribed from about 550 ng of total RNA. The reaction used a constant-region primer and ProtoScript II reverse transcriptase. For TCR beta, libraries were produced by three nested multiplex PCR rounds using slightly modified ARM-PCR. PCR rounds one and two used TRBV1-TRBV30 forward primers with a C-beta reverse primer for roughly 10 cycles each. MiXCR was run by TCRdb on the multiplex PCR reads, yielding one entry per CDR3 protein. The sample yields about 130,000 distinct CDR3 sequences, 64% seen once. Germline assignment: CDR1 SGHVS and CDR2 FQNEAQ. The V gene end was trimmed by 3 bases and the J gene end by 6 bases; junction bases not matched to a gene: 4. The CDR3 consists of 15 residues. Investigators took RNA and DNA out together from 20-30 mg of unsorted bulk tissue. Details on this clonotype: The antigen remains undetermined. A much larger clonotype is one base distant, so this may be a read error.

Notes on the study in general: Tumor-adjacent and tumor-blood pairs shared less of their repertoires than tumor region pairs shared. Blood trailed tumors significantly in top-250-clone fraction (p = 0.039).

This receptor was taken from a woman aged 60-75 years with primary liver carcinoma and hepatitis B virus infection. The rearrangement uses TRBV7-8 and TRBJ2-2; 10 bases match TRBD2. Sequencing was performed on liver tumor tissue from sampling region 3. The subset here: tumor region T3, left-lateral pole. CDR3 coding DNA: TGTGCCAGCAGCTTCAGCGGGAGGGTAGCCGGGGAGCTGTTTTTT. Translated: CASSFSGRVAGELFF.